A single sample is the source of the 25 T cell receptor beta chains below, sequenced in a study of CD8 T cells in Susac syndrome (dated by TCRdb to the late 2010s). The receptor library was made with the immunoSEQ multiplex PCR assay. RNA was extracted using the RNeasy kit, and roughly 0.5 to 1 ug of the RNA was reverse transcribed with random hexamers. TCRdb reprocessed the public reads (quality trimming at Q25 with fastp, clone calling with MiXCR) and kept in-frame beta chains. Each entry merges the rows of one CDR3 protein and shows their most common DNA and genes. This sample has around 200,000 distinct CDR3 sequences in its table, and roughly 90% of those were observed once. Of the sample, approximately 0.13% is held by the ten largest clones. The specimen sequenced was CD8+ T cells from PBMCs. The source of these receptors is a human donor with multiple sclerosis.

A remark on this clonotype: One end of the junction is discordant with germline, which a read error may explain. The CDR3 region is CASSREGGPEKRFF. The CDR3 coding sequence is TGTGCCAGCAGCCGCGAAGGCGGGCCTGAAAAACGGTTTTTT. The J gene is TRBJ1-4, the V gene TRBV6-5; D not certain. Germline V gives CDR1 MNHEY, CDR2 SVGAGI. This CDR3 contains 14 residues.

The chain joins TRBV30 to TRBJ2-3; tentatively, D is TRBD1 or TRBD2 (6 bases each). CDR3 length equals 14 residues. Looked up from germline, CDR1 is GTSNPN and CDR2 is SVGIG (reference sequence). Trimming left V 5 bases short and J 6 bases short, with 18 bases between. CDR3 sequence: CAWAPGAGMDTQYF. CDR3 DNA: TGTGCCTGGGCGCCGGGGGCAGGGATGGATACGCAGTATTTT.

V gene TRBV29-1 combines with J gene TRBJ1-2; D gene uncertain. Germline V gene data show CDR1 as SQVTM and CDR2 as ANQGSEA. The V and J ends lost 3 bases and 4 bases respectively, with 12 bases between them. This CDR3 comprises 13 residues. The DNA of the CDR3 is TGCAGCGTTGATGGGCAGGTTTCCTATGGCTACACCTTC. This encodes CSVDGQVSYGYTF. The whole variable domain, filled in from reference TRBV29-1 and TRBJ1-2, reads SAVISQKPSRDICQRGTSLTIQCQVDSQVTMMFWYRQQPGQSLTLIATANQGSEATYESGFVIDKFPISRPNLTFSTLTVSNMSPEDSSIYLCSVDGQVSYGYTFGSGTRLTVV.

The CDR3 loop is CASSDPSAGGIADTQYF. DNA of the CDR3: TGTGCCAGCAGTGATCCTTCAGCGGGAGGGATCGCAGATACGCAGTATTTT. The genes are TRBV6-1 and TRBJ2-3; 10 nucleotides match TRBD2. The CDR3 consists of 17 residues. Trimming removed 3 bases from V and 4 bases from J; junction bases left unmatched: 10. The germline V gene encodes CDR1 MNHNS and CDR2 SASEGT.

This rearrangement joins TRBV19 to TRBJ1-6; a possible D gene is TRBD1 (6 bases). Deletions cut 3 bases from V and 11 bases from J, with 11 bases between. CDR3 size: 13 residues. Germline V gene data show CDR1 as LNHDA and CDR2 as SQIVND (reference sequence). The DNA of the CDR3 is TGTGCCAGTAGTATTGGTACAGGGACACCCCTCCACTTT. It is translated as CASSIGTGTPLHF.

This clonotype was counted once. V is TRBV5-4 and J is TRBJ2-2; no clear D. The V end lost 3 bases, the J end lost 6 bases, and 12 bases lay between the germline ends. This CDR3 has 14 residues. Germline lookup yields CDR1 SGHNT and CDR2 YYREEE (reference sequence). CDR3 loop: CASSWDPGSGELFF. The CDR3 DNA reads as TGTGCCAGCAGCTGGGATCCGGGTTCCGGGGAGCTGTTTTTT.

On this clonotype itself: Compared with germline, one end of the junction differs, possibly owing to a read error. The chain couples TRBV30 to TRBJ1-1; D gene uncertain. The length of the CDR3 is 13 residues. Germline V gives CDR1 GTSNPN, CDR2 SVGIG (reference sequence). The CDR3 protein is CAWSLGLPGGFFF. In DNA form, the CDR3 reads TGCGCCTGGAGTTTAGGGCTCCCTGGAGGGTTTTTCTTT.

The chain joins TRBV7-9 to TRBJ2-7; D uncertain. CDR3 length: 14 residues. Trimming stripped 2 bases from V and 2 bases from J, with 10 bases between. Germline V gene lookup returns CDR1 SEHNR and CDR2 FQNEAQ (reference sequence). The CDR3 region is CASSLSAPTYEQYF. CDR3 in DNA: TGTGCCAGCAGCTTAAGTGCGCCTACCTACGAGCAGTACTTC.

The rearrangement links TRBV4-1 to TRBJ1-2; D remains unclear. Trimming shortened V by 4 bases and J by 8 bases, and 8 bases separated the two germline ends. Germline CDR1 is MGHRA and CDR2 is YSYEKL. The CDR3 totals 11 residues. The CDR3 is CASSPGEGYTF. CDR3 DNA: TGCGCCAGCAGCCCTGGAGAAGGCTACACCTTC.

This chain joins TRBV4-1 and TRBJ1-2; D gene ambiguous. This CDR3 has 13 amino acids. The V end lost 1 base, the J end lost 7 bases, and 10 bases lay between the germline ends. Per the germline V gene, CDR1 is MGHRA and CDR2 is YSYEKL. The CDR3 sequence is CASSQVGIGGYTF. CDR3 nucleotide sequence: TGCGCCAGCAGCCAAGTAGGGATCGGTGGCTACACCTTC.

The chain joins TRBV7-2 to TRBJ2-7; maybe TRBD1 (5 bases). The V end lost 0 bases, the J end lost 2 bases, and 11 bases lay between the germline ends. The CDR3 totals 15 residues. Germline values: CDR1 SGHTA, CDR2 FQGNSA. The CDR3: CASSLAQGSAYEQYF. In nucleotides, the CDR3 is TGTGCCAGCAGCTTAGCGCAGGGCTCAGCCTACGAGCAGTACTTC. The whole variable domain, remainder taken from reference TRBV7-2 and TRBJ2-7, is GAGVSQSPSNKVTEKGKDVELRCDPISGHTALYWYRQSLGQGLEFLIYFQGNSAPDKSGLPSDRFSAERTGGSVSTLTIQRTQQEDSAVYLCASSLAQGSAYEQYFGPGTRLTVT.

V gene TRBV6-5 combines with J gene TRBJ1-1, with D tentatively TRBD1 (6 bases). V was clipped by 2 bases and J by 2 bases, with 9 bases between them. The CDR3 loop spans 14 amino acids. Germline assignment: CDR1 MNHEY and CDR2 SVGAGI. CDR3 DNA: TGTGCCAGCAGTTACGTCGGGGGCAACACTGAAGCTTTCTTT. Its translation: CASSYVGGNTEAFF.

The chain is built from TRBV2 and TRBJ1-2; 7 bases are a match to TRBD1. V lost 6 bases to trimming and J lost 7 bases; unmatched junction nucleotides: 8. The germline CDR1 and CDR2 sequences are SNHLY and FYNNEI. The CDR3 runs 13 residues. This chain's CDR3 is CASSDRAIGGYTF. DNA of the CDR3: TGTGCCAGCAGCGACAGGGCGATCGGTGGCTACACCTTC.

V is TRBV7-9 and J is TRBJ2-5; D not resolved. Trimming removed 0 bases from V and 4 bases from J, with 6 bases in between. This CDR3 is built from 13 residues. From germline, CDR1 is SEHNR and CDR2 FQNEAQ (reference sequence). CDR3: CASSLARGETQYF. The CDR3 bases are TGTGCCAGCAGCTTAGCTAGAGGAGAGACCCAGTACTTC.

The V gene is TRBV9, the J gene TRBJ2-6, with no clear D. The ends were cut back, 6 bases at V and 1 base at J, with 11 bases in the middle. CDR3 length equals 15 residues. The V gene's germline CDR1 is SGDLS and CDR2 YYNGEE. CDR3 DNA: TGTGCCAGCACAGGCGCGAGATCTGGGGCCAACGTCCTGACTTTC. It codes for CASTGARSGANVLTF.

J is TRBJ1-1 and V is TRBV7-2, with no clear D. Germline loops: CDR1 SGHTA, CDR2 FQGNSA. Trimming left V 2 bases short and J 6 bases short, with 7 bases between. The CDR3 sequence is 12 residues long. This CDR3 is CASSLRSAEAFF. The CDR3 region has the DNA TGTGCCAGCAGCTTAAGGTCAGCTGAAGCTTTCTTT.

The chain employs TRBV15 and TRBJ1-2, with D perhaps TRBD1 (6 bases). CDR1 LNHNV and CDR2 YYDKDF come from the germline V gene (reference sequence). The V gene lost 0 bases and the J gene lost 7 bases, with 12 bases spanning the gap. This CDR3 spans 14 amino acids. CDR3 DNA: TGTGCCACCAGCAGAGAAGGCAGGGGCGGTGGCTACACCTTC. Its translation: CATSREGRGGGYTF.

The chain carries TRBV3-1 and TRBJ2-7; 11 bases are a match to TRBD1. V was clipped by 1 base and J by 9 bases; unmatched bases: 11. The length of the CDR3 is 16 residues. CDR1 is LGHDT and CDR2 is YNNKEL in the germline V gene (reference sequence). The CDR3 DNA follows: TGTGCCAGCAGCCAAGGTGAGGGGACAGGGGGGACCGTGCAGTACTTC. Amino acid sequence: CASSQGEGTGGTVQYF.

The rearrangement links TRBV3-1 to TRBJ2-2; D ambiguous. V shed 3 bases and J shed 3 bases, with 5 bases lying between them. The CDR3 totals 13 residues. The germline CDR1 and CDR2 sequences are LGHDT and YNNKEL (reference sequence). Written as DNA, the CDR3 is TGTGCCAGCAGCCAGCTAGACACCGGGGAGCTGTTTTTT. This encodes CASSQLDTGELFF.

To note about this clonotype: A junction boundary mismatches the germline segment, possibly from a read error. The CDR3 region has the DNA TGTGCCTGGAGTGGAGGTCTCACTTGGGATTTT. The encoded protein is CAWSGGLTWDF. V is TRBV30 and J is TRBJ1-3; no definite D call. There are 11 residues in the CDR3. CDR1 is GTSNPN and CDR2 is SVGIG in the germline V gene (reference sequence).

The chain employs TRBV28 and TRBJ2-1, with D possibly being TRBD2 (6 bases). Germline CDR1 and CDR2: MDHEN and SYDVKM. The CDR3 has 15 amino acids. The germline V and J ends were trimmed by 5 bases and 5 bases, with 16 bases remaining between them. The CDR3 coding sequence is TGTGCCAGCAGTCCGGGAGAAAGGGTTGACAATGAGCAGTTCTTC. Translation: CASSPGERVDNEQFF.

This clonotype occurred once. J is TRBJ2-2 and V is TRBV18; TRBD2 matches at 9 bases. V lost 1 base, J lost 2 bases, and 14 bases stayed unmatched. Germline V lookup: CDR1 KGHSH, CDR2 LQKENI. CDR3 length: 20 amino acids. CDR3 bases: TGTGCCAGCTCACCACTTCACCGGTTGGAGCGGGGGGAAAACACCGGGGAGCTGTTTTTT. Translated, it gives CASSPLHRLERGENTGELFF.

The gene calls are TRBV15 and TRBJ2-1, with TRBD2 matching over 7 bases. V dropped 5 bases and J dropped 9; count of bases not matched to a gene: 7. Germline CDR1 and CDR2: LNHNV and YYDKDF (reference sequence). This CDR3 is built from 13 residues. The CDR3 is CATSGSGDSEQFF. DNA of the CDR3: TGTGCCACCAGCGGGAGCGGGGATAGTGAGCAGTTCTTC.

The rearrangement joins TRBV10-3 to TRBJ2-2; TRBD2 matches 8 bases. With V trimmed by 7 bases and J by 7 bases, 11 bases remained unmatched. CDR3 size: 15 residues. Germline V gene data show CDR1 as ENHRY and CDR2 as SYGVKD. CDR3 nucleotide sequence: TGTGCCATCAACCAACCGGGACTAGAATTCGGGGAGCTGTTTTTT. It is translated as CAINQPGLEFGELFF.

The V gene is TRBV11-3, the J gene TRBJ2-7; D remains unclear. Germline V gene sequence: CDR1 SGHNT, CDR2 YENEEA. Trimming took 3 bases from V and 5 from J, leaving 5 bases between them. The CDR3 is 11 residues long. The CDR3 is CASSFAHEQYF. The CDR3 DNA reads as TGTGCCAGCAGCTTTGCCCACGAGCAGTACTTC.